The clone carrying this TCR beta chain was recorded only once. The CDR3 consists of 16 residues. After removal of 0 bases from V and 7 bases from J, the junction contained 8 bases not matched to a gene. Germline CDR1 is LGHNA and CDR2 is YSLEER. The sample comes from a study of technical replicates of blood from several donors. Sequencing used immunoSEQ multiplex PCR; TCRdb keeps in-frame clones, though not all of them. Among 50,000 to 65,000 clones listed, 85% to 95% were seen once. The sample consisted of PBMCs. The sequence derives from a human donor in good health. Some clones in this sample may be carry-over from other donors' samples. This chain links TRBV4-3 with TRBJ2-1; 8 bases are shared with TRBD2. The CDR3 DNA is TGCGCCAGCAGCCAAGAACCAAGCGGGAGAACGAATGAGCAGTTCTTC. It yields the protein CASSQEPSGRTNEQFF.